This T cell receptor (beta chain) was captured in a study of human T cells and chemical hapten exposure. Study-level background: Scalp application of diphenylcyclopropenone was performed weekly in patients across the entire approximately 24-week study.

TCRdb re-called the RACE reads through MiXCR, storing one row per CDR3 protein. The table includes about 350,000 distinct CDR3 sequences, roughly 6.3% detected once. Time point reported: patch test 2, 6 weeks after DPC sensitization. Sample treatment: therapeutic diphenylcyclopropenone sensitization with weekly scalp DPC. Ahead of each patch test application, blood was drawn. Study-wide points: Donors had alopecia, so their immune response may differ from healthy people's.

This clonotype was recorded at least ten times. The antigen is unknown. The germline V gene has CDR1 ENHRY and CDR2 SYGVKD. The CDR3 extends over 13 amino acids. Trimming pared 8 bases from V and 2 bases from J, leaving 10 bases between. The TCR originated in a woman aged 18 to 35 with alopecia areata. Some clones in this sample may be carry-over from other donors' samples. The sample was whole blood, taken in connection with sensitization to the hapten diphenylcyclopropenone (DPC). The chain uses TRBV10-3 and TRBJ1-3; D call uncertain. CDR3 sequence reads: CAIGTAAGNTIYF. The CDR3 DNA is TGTGCCATCGGAACAGCGGCTGGAAACACCATATATTTT.